These 3 T cell receptor beta chains share one sample of origin, sequenced in a study of OX40 agonist ivuxolimab in advanced cancers. Libraries were prepared by immunoSEQ multiplex PCR; TCRdb keeps only in-frame clonotypes and omits some of them. The sample records about 68,000 clones, roughly nine tenths being singletons. The material sequenced was CD4+ or CD8+ T cells sorted from blood, taken in a trial of the OX40 agonist ivuxolimab. These receptors all come from an adult with an advanced solid tumor such as melanoma, head and neck, liver or kidney cancer.

This chain connects TRBV28 to TRBJ2-2; D call uncertain. The V and J ends lost 3 bases and 2 bases respectively, with 16 bases between them. CDR3 length: 17 amino acids. Germline assignment: CDR1 MDHEN and CDR2 SYDVKM. The CDR3 region is CASSLGPGLQNTGELFF. DNA for the CDR3: TGTGCCAGCAGTTTGGGCCCCGGGCTGCAAAACACCGGGGAGCTGTTTTTT.

This clone occurred a few times. The CDR3 loop is CASSEDRVSQPQHF. CDR3 nucleotides: TGTGCCAGCAGTGAAGACAGGGTGAGTCAGCCCCAGCATTTT. The chain uses TRBV2 and TRBJ1-5, with D possibly TRBD1 on 6 matching bases. Germline assignment: CDR1 SNHLY and CDR2 FYNNEI. This CDR3 spans 14 amino acids. Trimming removed 1 base at V and 6 bases at J, with 10 bases between.

The chain recombines TRBV19 with TRBJ1-5; D gene uncertain. V was cut by 5 bases and J by 4 bases, with 15 bases left in between. The CDR3 covers 15 residues. Germline V gene sequence: CDR1 LNHDA, CDR2 SQIVND (reference sequence). The CDR3 loop reads CASSLVVGPNQPQHF. DNA for the CDR3: TGTGCCAGTAGTCTTGTCGTGGGTCCTAATCAGCCCCAGCATTTT.